Listed here are 26 T cell receptor beta chains from one sample, sequenced in a study of CD8 T cells in ankylosing spondylitis. TCRdb re-called the 5' RACE reads with MiXCR, one entry per CDR3 protein. This table holds about 400,000 distinct CDR3 sequences, 20% to 25% found once. The sequencing sample was made of blood, either unsorted or a sorted T cell fraction (not recorded which). The source of these receptors is a male donor with ankylosing spondylitis or in good health (not recorded which).

This clonotype was detected a few times. The rearrangement links TRBV7-6 to TRBJ2-3; unclear D gene. Germline CDR1 SGHVS, CDR2 FNYEAQ. The CDR3 runs to 18 residues. Trimming stripped 1 base from V and 0 bases from J, with 17 bases between. In DNA form, the CDR3 reads TGTGCCAGCAGCTTAGATGTAGGGTATTTCTCAAGCACAGATACGCAGTATTTT. Translated: CASSLDVGYFSSTDTQYF.

V gene TRBV7-8 combines with J gene TRBJ2-5, with D tentatively TRBD1 or TRBD2 (5 bases each). Germline CDR1 and CDR2: SGHVS and FQNEAQ. Trimming took off 4 bases at V and 5 bases at J, with 11 bases between the two ends. The CDR3 extends over 13 amino acids. The CDR3 region is CASSSPEGETQYF. DNA for the CDR3: TGTGCCAGCAGCTCACCCGAGGGGGAGACCCAGTACTTC.

This clonotype turned up a few times. The rearrangement uses TRBV11-2 and TRBJ2-1; D call uncertain. The CDR3 is made up of 15 amino acids. The V gene's germline CDR1 is SGHAT and CDR2 FQNNGV. V shed 5 bases and J shed 4 bases, with 15 bases lying between them. The CDR3 loop is CASSALSHGYNEQFF. The DNA of the CDR3 is TGTGCCAGCAGCGCTCTCAGCCACGGTTACAATGAGCAGTTCTTC.

V is TRBV2 and J is TRBJ2-7; unclear D gene. This CDR3 is built from 14 residues. Looked up from germline, CDR1 is SNHLY and CDR2 is FYNNEI. Trimming shortened V by 3 bases and J by 4 bases, and 13 bases separated the two germline ends. The CDR3 DNA sequence: TGTGCCAGCAGTGACCCCCACACAATATACGAGCAGTACTTC. The encoded protein is CASSDPHTIYEQYF.

This clonotype showed up just a few times. The chain combines TRBV12-3 or TRBV12-4 with TRBJ1-1; no firm D call. This CDR3 is 11 amino acids long. The germline V and J ends were trimmed by 4 bases and 8 bases, with 8 bases remaining between them. In DNA form, the CDR3 reads TGTGCCAGCAGTTGGACGGGGGAAGCTTTCTTT. It specifies CASSWTGEAFF.

The chain recombines TRBV15 with TRBJ1-1; D gene uncertain. V shed 0 bases and J shed 0 bases, with 14 bases lying between them. The germline V gene encodes CDR1 LNHNV and CDR2 YYDKDF (reference sequence). The CDR3 totals 17 residues. CDR3 region: CATSRDQTSSVNTEAFF. The CDR3 nucleotides are TGTGCCACCAGCAGAGATCAAACGTCTTCGGTGAACACTGAAGCTTTCTTT.

This clonotype was found once. The rearrangement links TRBV6-1 to TRBJ2-5; tentatively, D is TRBD2 (6 bases). Germline V gene sequence: CDR1 MNHNS, CDR2 SASEGT. Trimming took off 7 bases at V and 9 bases at J, with 21 bases between the two ends. The CDR3 is 14 amino acids. CDR3 sequence: CASMGGDPRWSQYF. The CDR3, as DNA: TGTGCCAGCATGGGCGGGGACCCTAGGTGGTCCCAGTACTTC.

The chain has TRBV15 and TRBJ1-5; no reliable D call. In germline, CDR1 is LNHNV, CDR2 YYDKDF (reference sequence). CDR3 length: 12 residues. The V and J ends lost 5 bases and 3 bases respectively, with 5 bases between them. The CDR3, as DNA: TGTGCCACCAGCGGATACAATCAGCCCCAGCATTTT. The encoded protein is CATSGYNQPQHF.

The V call is TRBV28, the J call TRBJ2-2; TRBD1 aligns across 7 bases. V lost 2 bases to trimming and J lost 4 bases; unmatched junction nucleotides: 4. CDR3 length: 15 amino acids. CDR1 and CDR2 from the germline V gene are MDHEN and SYDVKM. CDR3 in amino acids: CASSLKGAFTGELFF. DNA for the CDR3: TGTGCCAGCAGTTTAAAGGGGGCTTTCACCGGGGAGCTGTTTTTT.

This clonotype was recorded many times. J is TRBJ2-7 and V is TRBV12-3 or TRBV12-4; D unclear. The length of the CDR3 is 13 residues. Trimming took off 4 bases at V and 5 bases at J, with 12 bases between the two ends. CDR3 nucleotide sequence: TGTGCCAGCAGTTCATCCGAGGTCAACGAGCAGTACTTC. Its protein is CASSSSEVNEQYF.

The chain is built from TRBV6-1 and TRBJ1-1; D remains ambiguous. The CDR3 is 14 amino acids. V lost 6 bases to trimming and J lost 5 bases, with 16 bases between them. Germline CDR1 reads MNHNS; CDR2 reads SASEGT. The CDR3 bases are TGTGCCAGCAGCCTTTGGGCAGTGGGGACTGAAGCTTTCTTT. Amino acid sequence: CASSLWAVGTEAFF.

The chain couples TRBV11-1 to TRBJ2-6; maybe TRBD1 (6 bases). The CDR3 is made up of 18 amino acids. Per germline, CDR1 SGHAT and CDR2 FQDESV (reference sequence). The ends were cut back, 5 bases at V and 0 bases at J, with 17 bases in the middle. DNA for the CDR3: TGTGCCAGCAGCCGTTGGACAGAGGAATACTCTGGGGCCAACGTCCTGACTTTC. Translation: CASSRWTEEYSGANVLTF.

This clonotype was found a few times. The chain links TRBV6-5 to TRBJ2-6; 7 nucleotides align to TRBD1. CDR3 length: 16 amino acids. Unmatched junction bases numbered 7, after V lost 6 bases and J lost 2 bases. Germline V CDR1 and CDR2: MNHEY, SVGAGI. The CDR3 reads CASRYKGGAGANVLTF. The CDR3 nucleotides read TGTGCCAGCAGGTATAAAGGGGGCGCTGGGGCCAACGTCCTGACTTTC.

This clonotype was recorded a few times. The J gene is TRBJ2-5, the V gene TRBV7-9; no definite D call. V was trimmed by 1 base and J by 4 bases, leaving 13 bases between them. Germline assignment: CDR1 SEHNR and CDR2 FQNEAQ (reference sequence). The CDR3 consists of 15 residues. The CDR3 protein is CASSLGWQMGETQYF. The CDR3 nucleotides read TGTGCCAGCAGCTTAGGTTGGCAAATGGGAGAGACCCAGTACTTC.

This chain connects TRBV5-1 to TRBJ2-5; D remains unclear. This CDR3 is built from 14 residues. From germline, CDR1 is SGHRS and CDR2 YFSETQ. Deletions cut 1 base from V and 2 bases from J, with 9 bases between. In nucleotides, the CDR3 is TGCGCCAGCAGCTTGTGGATGGGACAAGAGACCCAGTACTTC. The encoded protein is CASSLWMGQETQYF.

Worth noting for this clonotype: One end of the junction fails to match germline, which may point to a read error. The chain combines TRBV10-3 with TRBJ2-5; TRBD2 aligns across 7 bases. The CDR3 loop spans 13 amino acids. Germline V lookup: CDR1 ENHRY, CDR2 SYGVKD. The CDR3, as DNA: TGTGCCATCAGTCGAAGCGGGGCTGAGACCCTGTACTTC. It encodes CAISRSGAETLYF.

The chain uses TRBV6-1 and TRBJ2-7; 9 nucleotides align to TRBD1. Trimming cost V 6 bases and J 2 bases; bases outside gene matches: 8. Germline-derived CDR1 and CDR2 are MNHNS and SASEGT. The CDR3 runs to 15 residues. This chain's CDR3 is CASRSPGQGPYEQYF. In DNA form, the CDR3 reads TGTGCCAGCAGAAGCCCGGGACAGGGACCCTACGAGCAGTACTTC.

This clonotype was found once. The rearrangement links TRBV6-2 or TRBV6-3 to TRBJ2-2, with 9 bases fitting TRBD1. The trim removed 0 bases at V and 8 bases at J, leaving 7 bases unmatched. Germline V lookup: CDR1 MNHEY, CDR2 SVGEGT. This CDR3 is 16 amino acids long. The CDR3 is CASSYSGQGTPGELFF. DNA of the CDR3: TGTGCCAGCAGTTACTCGGGACAGGGCACGCCTGGGGAGCTGTTTTTT.

In this sample, this clonotype turned up a few times. This sequence joins TRBV20-1 and TRBJ2-1, with 7 bases fitting TRBD1. Looked up from germline, CDR1 is DFQATT and CDR2 is SNEGSKA (reference sequence). CDR3 length: 20 amino acids. V lost 0 bases to trimming and J lost 6 bases; unmatched junction nucleotides: 23. As DNA, the CDR3 is TGCAGTGCTAGAGATCAAGGGACAGCGACTGTGGCATCCCACCCCAATGAGCAGTTCTTC. This sequence encodes CSARDQGTATVASHPNEQFF.

This clonotype was detected only a few times. V is TRBV20-1 and J is TRBJ2-7; the D is unclear. The germline V and J ends were trimmed by 0 bases and 3 bases, with 15 bases remaining between them. Germline V CDR1 and CDR2: DFQATT, SNEGSKA (reference sequence). The CDR3 has 15 amino acids. CDR3 residues: CSARDRVAGNYEQYF. Here the CDR3 DNA reads TGCAGTGCTAGAGACCGGGTTGCAGGAAACTACGAGCAGTACTTC.

The genes are TRBV11-2 and TRBJ1-1; D is unresolved. The germline V gene encodes CDR1 SGHAT and CDR2 FQNNGV. The CDR3 is made up of 13 amino acids. V shed 1 base and J shed 5 bases, with 8 bases lying between them. CDR3 in DNA: TGTGCCAGCAGCTTAGGCAGGTATACTGAAGCTTTCTTT. The encoded protein is CASSLGRYTEAFF.

The chain is built from TRBV5-1 and TRBJ2-1; D is unclear. This CDR3 contains 13 residues. V lost 0 bases and J 7 bases, leaving 8 bases between the germline ends. Germline values: CDR1 SGHRS, CDR2 YFSETQ. The CDR3 loop reads CASSLGLENEQFF. DNA of the CDR3: TGCGCCAGCAGCTTGGGCCTGGAGAATGAGCAGTTCTTC.

This clonotype has more than one count but fewer than ten. The chain is built from TRBV7-9 and TRBJ2-5; 11 nucleotides line up with TRBD2. CDR1 and CDR2 from the germline V gene are SEHNR and FQNEAQ (reference sequence). The CDR3 contains 15 residues. Trimming took 7 bases from V and 2 from J; bases not matched to a gene: 6. CDR3 residues: CASTGGLAGQETQYF. The CDR3 coding sequence is TGTGCCAGCACCGGAGGACTAGCGGGTCAAGAGACCCAGTACTTC. The whole variable domain, filled in from reference TRBV7-9 and TRBJ2-5, reads DTGVSQNPRHKITKRGQNVTFRCDPISEHNRLYWYRQTLGQGPEFLTYFQNEAQLEKSRLLSDRFSAERPKGSFSTLEIQRTEQGDSAMYLCASTGGLAGQETQYFGPGTRLLVL.

The rearrangement joins TRBV7-8 to TRBJ2-2; D might be TRBD1 (8 bases). The V gene lost 4 bases and the J gene lost 6 bases, with 21 bases spanning the gap. The CDR3 is made up of 17 amino acids. Germline-derived CDR1 and CDR2 are SGHVS and FQNEAQ. CDR3 amino acids: CASSSSGETGVPGELFF. In nucleotides, the CDR3 is TGTGCCAGCAGCTCAAGCGGGGAGACAGGGGTACCCGGGGAGCTGTTTTTT.

In this sample, this clonotype turned up a few times. The J gene is TRBJ2-1, the V gene TRBV20-1; 8 bases agree with TRBD2. Germline assignment: CDR1 DFQATT and CDR2 SNEGSKA (reference sequence). The V segment lost 6 bases and the J segment 6 bases; nucleotides outside the gene matches: 7. The CDR3 contains 13 residues. CDR3 DNA: TGCAGTGCAACCGGGACTAGGGGCAATGAGCAGTTCTTC. Translated, it gives CSATGTRGNEQFF.

The chain uses TRBV15 and TRBJ2-1; D is possibly TRBD1 (6 bases). With 1 base removed from V and 8 bases from J, the gap between germline ends came to 12 bases. The CDR3 contains 14 residues. Germline values: CDR1 LNHNV, CDR2 YYDKDF (reference sequence). Written as DNA, the CDR3 is TGTGCCACCAGCAGAGCTGGGACACCTCATGAGCAGTTCTTC. It specifies CATSRAGTPHEQFF.